A selection of T cell receptor beta chains follows, all from one sample in a study of T-cell reconstitution after alpha-beta-depleted transplantation in children. TCRdb redid the calling of the PCR reads with MiXCR, one entry per CDR3 protein. The sample consists of about 830,000 distinct CDR3 sequences, roughly 15% of them appearing once. This specimen consisted of PBMCs, mostly from graft donor cells, obtained 360 days after TCRalphabeta/CD19-depleted stem cell transplant. These receptors all come from a male patient younger than 18 who had a stem cell transplant for acute lymphoblastic leukemia, so the T cells may come from the graft donor. Each CDR3 is given with its conserved first and last residue. D genes are given only for firm matches. The size entry is marked missing in some rows and otherwise reads once, few, many or a size class.

V gene: TRBV7-2
clone size: few
J gene: TRBJ1-5
D gene: -
CDR3 protein: CASSPRRNQPQHF
CDR3 DNA: TGTGCCAGCAGCCCCCGGCGCAATCAGCCCCAGCATTTT

V gene: TRBV5-1
clone size: few
J gene: TRBJ2-3
D gene: -
CDR3 protein: CATQNAGRTDTQYF
CDR3 DNA: TGCGCCACCCAGAACGCAGGGAGGACAGATACGCAGTATTTT

V gene: TRBV12-3/TRBV12-4
clone size: many
J gene: TRBJ2-7
D gene: TRBD2
CDR3 protein: CASSFGLAGVEQYF
CDR3 DNA: TGTGCCAGCAGTTTCGGGCTAGCGGGAGTCGAGCAGTACTTC

V gene: TRBV12-3/TRBV12-4
clone size: -
J gene: TRBJ1-2
D gene: TRBD1
CDR3 protein: CASSLSGTGDYGYTF
CDR3 DNA: TGTGCCAGCAGTTTAAGCGGGACAGGGGACTATGGCTACACCTTC

V gene: TRBV9
clone size: many
J gene: TRBJ2-1
D gene: TRBD2
CDR3 protein: CASSVGSGGHLNEQFF
CDR3 DNA: TGTGCCAGCAGCGTAGGATCGGGAGGGCACCTAAATGAGCAGTTCTTC

V gene: TRBV3-1
clone size: many
J gene: TRBJ2-7
D gene: TRBD1
CDR3 protein: CASSRGQGVYEQYF
CDR3 DNA: TGTGCCAGCAGCCGGGGACAGGGGGTCTACGAGCAGTACTTC

V gene: TRBV12-3/TRBV12-4
clone size: -
J gene: TRBJ2-5
D gene: TRBD2
CDR3 protein: CASSLTQRGRTQYF
CDR3 DNA: TGTGCCAGCAGTTTAACCCAGCGGGGTAGGACCCAGTACTTC

V gene: TRBV28
clone size: -
J gene: TRBJ2-2
D gene: TRBD2
CDR3 protein: CAGSGSHFTGELFF
CDR3 DNA: TGTGCCGGCAGCGGGAGCCATTTCACCGGGGAGCTGTTTTTT

V gene: TRBV7-7
clone size: few
J gene: TRBJ2-7
D gene: -
CDR3 protein: CAVGGYSYEQYF
CDR3 DNA: TGTGCCGTGGGCGGCTACTCCTACGAGCAGTACTTC

V gene: TRBV9
clone size: -
J gene: TRBJ2-7
D gene: -
CDR3 protein: CASSVEDGLSSYEQYF
CDR3 DNA: TGTGCCAGCAGCGTAGAGGACGGCTTGAGCTCCTACGAGCAGTACTTC

V gene: TRBV9
clone size: -
J gene: TRBJ2-1
D gene: -
CDR3 protein: CASSPAERAQFF
CDR3 DNA: TGTGCCAGCAGCCCCGCTGAGCGCGCCCAGTTCTTC

V gene: TRBV5-1
clone size: many
J gene: TRBJ2-7
D gene: -
CDR3 protein: CASSLVPHEQYF
CDR3 DNA: TGCGCCAGCAGCTTGGTACCCCACGAGCAGTACTTC

V gene: TRBV5-1
clone size: few
J gene: TRBJ2-2
D gene: -
CDR3 protein: CASSRVAPNTGELFF
CDR3 DNA: TGCGCCAGCAGCCGCGTGGCCCCGAACACCGGGGAGCTGTTTTTT

V gene: TRBV5-5
clone size: -
J gene: TRBJ1-5
D gene: -
CDR3 protein: CASSLGAGHQPQHF
CDR3 DNA: TGTGCCAGCAGCTTGGGGGCAGGGCATCAGCCCCAGCATTTT

V gene: TRBV28
clone size: -
J gene: TRBJ2-7
D gene: TRBD1
CDR3 protein: CASSPDRGRVEQYF
CDR3 DNA: TGTGCCAGCAGCCCGGACAGGGGGAGGGTCGAGCAGTACTTC

V gene: TRBV4-1
clone size: few
J gene: TRBJ2-2
D gene: -
CDR3 protein: CASSQELGDGELFF
CDR3 DNA: TGCGCCAGCAGCCAAGAATTGGGGGATGGGGAGCTGTTTTTT

V gene: TRBV7-6
clone size: few
J gene: TRBJ2-6
D gene: TRBD1
CDR3 protein: CASSFYLPGQGQSGANVLTF
CDR3 DNA: TGTGCCAGCAGCTTCTATCTACCGGGACAGGGGCAGTCTGGGGCCAACGTCCTGACTTTC

V gene: TRBV7-9
clone size: many
J gene: TRBJ2-7
D gene: -
CDR3 protein: CASSQQGSYEQYF
CDR3 DNA: TGTGCCAGCAGCCAACAGGGTTCCTACGAGCAGTACTTC

V gene: TRBV7-6
clone size: -
J gene: TRBJ2-7
D gene: TRBD2
CDR3 protein: CASSLDNGEGIHEQYF
CDR3 DNA: TGTGCCAGCAGCTTAGATAACGGGGAGGGAATCCACGAGCAGTACTTC

V gene: TRBV5-1
clone size: many
J gene: TRBJ2-1
D gene: -
CDR3 protein: CASSLYVYNEQFF
CDR3 DNA: TGCGCCAGCAGCTTGTATGTCTACAATGAGCAGTTCTTC

V gene: TRBV12-3/TRBV12-4
clone size: many
J gene: TRBJ1-1
D gene: -
CDR3 protein: CASSLGTMNTEAFF
CDR3 DNA: TGTGCCAGCAGTTTAGGGACTATGAACACTGAAGCTTTCTTT

V gene: TRBV9
clone size: -
J gene: TRBJ2-7
D gene: -
CDR3 protein: CASSEGMGEQYF
CDR3 DNA: TGTGCCAGCAGCGAGGGGATGGGGGAGCAGTACTTC

V gene: TRBV5-1
clone size: -
J gene: TRBJ2-5
D gene: TRBD2
CDR3 protein: CASSGGLEETQYF
CDR3 DNA: TGCGCCAGCAGCGGGGGACTAGAAGAGACCCAGTACTTC

V gene: TRBV20-1
clone size: -
J gene: TRBJ2-2
D gene: TRBD1
CDR3 protein: CSARANRGLGTGELFF
CDR3 DNA: TGCAGTGCCCGCGCGAACAGGGGGCTCGGCACCGGGGAGCTGTTTTTT

V gene: TRBV29-1
clone size: once
J gene: TRBJ2-6
D gene: -
CDR3 protein: CSVTQPTRPGANVLTF
CDR3 DNA: TGCAGCGTGACACAGCCAACTCGACCTGGGGCCAACGTCCTGACTTTC

V gene: TRBV7-8
clone size: few
J gene: TRBJ1-2
D gene: -
CDR3 protein: CASSYTGPLDYGYTF
CDR3 DNA: TGTGCCAGCAGTTACACAGGGCCCCTTGATTATGGCTACACCTTC

V gene: TRBV4-1
clone size: -
J gene: TRBJ1-6
D gene: -
CDR3 protein: CASSPWTSSYNSPLPF
CDR3 DNA: TGCGCCAGCAGCCCTTGGACGAGCTCCTATAATTCACCCCTCCCCTTT

V gene: TRBV25-1
clone size: -
J gene: TRBJ2-1
D gene: -
CDR3 protein: CASSRLMGGNNEQFF
CDR3 DNA: TGTGCCAGCAGCAGATTGATGGGAGGTAACAATGAGCAGTTCTTC

V gene: TRBV6-1
clone size: few
J gene: TRBJ2-7
D gene: -
CDR3 protein: CASSHRLAYEQYF
CDR3 DNA: TGTGCCAGCAGTCATCGCCTAGCCTACGAGCAGTACTTC

V gene: TRBV11-2
clone size: -
J gene: TRBJ2-2
D gene: -
CDR3 protein: CASRFGGNTGELFF
CDR3 DNA: TGTGCCAGCAGATTTGGGGGAAACACCGGGGAGCTGTTTTTT

V gene: TRBV7-9
clone size: few
J gene: TRBJ2-5
D gene: -
CDR3 protein: CASSPGFRRETQYF
CDR3 DNA: TGTGCCAGCAGCCCGGGCTTCCGGCGGGAGACCCAGTACTTC

V gene: TRBV9
clone size: -
J gene: TRBJ2-7
D gene: TRBD1
CDR3 protein: CASSVDNRGYYEQYF
CDR3 DNA: TGTGCCAGCAGCGTAGACAACAGGGGATACTACGAGCAGTACTTC

V gene: TRBV5-1
clone size: many
J gene: TRBJ2-2
D gene: -
CDR3 protein: CASRQRSNTGELFF
CDR3 DNA: TGCGCCAGCAGGCAGCGTTCGAACACCGGGGAGCTGTTTTTT

V gene: TRBV12-3/TRBV12-4
clone size: few
J gene: TRBJ2-1
D gene: -
CDR3 protein: CASRLAVGGPNEQFF
CDR3 DNA: TGTGCCAGCAGACTAGCCGTTGGGGGCCCCAATGAGCAGTTCTTC

V gene: TRBV12-3/TRBV12-4
clone size: few
J gene: TRBJ2-7
D gene: -
CDR3 protein: CASSFAGLTGEQYF
CDR3 DNA: TGTGCCAGCAGTTTCGCAGGGTTAACGGGGGAGCAGTACTTC

V gene: TRBV4-1
clone size: many
J gene: TRBJ2-3
D gene: TRBD2
CDR3 protein: CASSHIAGGTDTQYF
CDR3 DNA: TGCGCCAGCAGCCACATAGCGGGAGGCACAGATACGCAGTATTTT

V gene: TRBV2
clone size: few
J gene: TRBJ1-2
D gene: TRBD1
CDR3 protein: CASTRTGPFDNYGYTF
CDR3 DNA: TGTGCCAGCACCCGGACAGGGCCGTTTGATAACTATGGCTACACCTTC

V gene: TRBV12-3/TRBV12-4
clone size: -
J gene: TRBJ2-4
D gene: -
CDR3 protein: CASSLPQVLTKNIQYF
CDR3 DNA: TGTGCCAGCAGTTTACCACAGGTTCTAACCAAAAACATTCAGTACTTC

V gene: TRBV27
clone size: -
J gene: TRBJ2-5
D gene: -
CDR3 protein: CASRERAYQETQYF
CDR3 DNA: TGTGCCAGCAGAGAGCGAGCGTACCAAGAGACCCAGTACTTC

V gene: TRBV4-1
clone size: many
J gene: TRBJ2-4
D gene: -
CDR3 protein: CASSPPGVAKNIQYF
CDR3 DNA: TGCGCCAGCAGCCCGCCCGGAGTAGCCAAAAACATTCAGTACTTC

V gene: TRBV5-1
clone size: -
J gene: TRBJ2-7
D gene: -
CDR3 protein: CASSLSSGLSSYEQYF
CDR3 DNA: TGCGCCAGCAGCTTGTCCTCTGGTCTCAGCTCCTACGAGCAGTACTTC

V gene: TRBV15
clone size: -
J gene: TRBJ2-2
D gene: -
CDR3 protein: CATSRDPGRELFF
CDR3 DNA: TGTGCCACCAGCAGAGACCCGGGGAGGGAGCTGTTTTTT

V gene: TRBV15
clone size: few
J gene: TRBJ2-2
D gene: TRBD2
CDR3 protein: CATSREQRENTGELFF
CDR3 DNA: TGTGCCACCAGCAGAGAACAGCGGGAGAACACCGGGGAGCTGTTTTTT

V gene: TRBV4-1
clone size: -
J gene: TRBJ2-7
D gene: TRBD1
CDR3 protein: CASSTSTGILPHYEQYF
CDR3 DNA: TGCGCCAGCAGCACTTCGACAGGGATCCTTCCCCACTACGAGCAGTACTTC

V gene: TRBV7-6
clone size: -
J gene: TRBJ1-4
D gene: -
CDR3 protein: CASGAVAGSFNEKLFF
CDR3 DNA: TGTGCCAGCGGGGCAGTGGCAGGGAGCTTTAATGAAAAACTGTTTTTT

V gene: TRBV15
clone size: -
J gene: TRBJ2-1
D gene: -
CDR3 protein: CATSRVPWQDTLTYNEQFF
CDR3 DNA: TGTGCCACCAGCAGAGTTCCTTGGCAGGATACCCTTACCTACAATGAGCAGTTCTTC

V gene: TRBV7-6
clone size: once
J gene: TRBJ2-1
D gene: -
CDR3 protein: CASSLASSIGTRVYNEQFF
CDR3 DNA: TGTGCCAGCAGCTTAGCGTCAAGCATTGGGACTCGGGTATACAATGAGCAGTTCTTC

V gene: TRBV5-1
clone size: -
J gene: TRBJ2-5
D gene: -
CDR3 protein: CASSSDLGETQYF
CDR3 DNA: TGCGCCAGCAGCTCTGACCTCGGGGAGACCCAGTACTTC

V gene: TRBV5-1
clone size: few
J gene: TRBJ1-1
D gene: TRBD1
CDR3 protein: CASSLTGGGEAFF
CDR3 DNA: TGCGCCAGCAGTCTGACAGGGGGCGGTGAAGCTTTCTTT

V gene: TRBV27
clone size: -
J gene: TRBJ2-3
D gene: TRBD2
CDR3 protein: CASSLGREGLRADTQYF
CDR3 DNA: TGTGCCAGCAGTTTAGGCCGGGAGGGCCTTAGGGCAGATACGCAGTATTTT

V gene: TRBV5-1
clone size: many
J gene: TRBJ2-1
D gene: -
CDR3 protein: CASSLPGGTVGFF
CDR3 DNA: TGCGCCAGCAGCCTCCCAGGCGGGACCGTTGGGTTCTTC

V gene: TRBV5-1
clone size: few
J gene: TRBJ2-7
D gene: TRBD1
CDR3 protein: CASSPVPGQGSGEQYF
CDR3 DNA: TGCGCCAGCAGTCCTGTTCCGGGACAGGGGAGTGGCGAGCAGTACTTC

V gene: TRBV12-3/TRBV12-4
clone size: many
J gene: TRBJ1-2
D gene: -
CDR3 protein: CASSLVQGGYTF
CDR3 DNA: TGTGCCAGCAGTTTAGTGCAGGGGGGCTACACCTTC

V gene: TRBV5-6
clone size: -
J gene: TRBJ2-1
D gene: TRBD2
CDR3 protein: CASSVTAGVNEQFF
CDR3 DNA: TGTGCCAGCAGTGTTACAGCGGGAGTAAATGAGCAGTTCTTC